Reported below is one T cell receptor (beta chain). Primers: 60 V beta forward and 13 J beta reverse. Method: immunoSEQ multiplex PCR; TCRdb's copy keeps in-frame clones and lacks some. The sample carries approximately 90,000 clones, over 65% recorded once. The data are from a study of glioma-infiltrating T cells after dendritic cell vaccination. With 3 bases clipped from V and 4 bases from J, the junction kept 2 bases outside the gene matches. This CDR3 has 14 residues. The germline V gene has CDR1 MGHRA and CDR2 YSYEKL. PBMC were collected before vaccination, two weeks after the third vaccination, and at progression.

The source material was blood, sampled before dendritic cell vaccination. The receptor's source is a human donor with glioblastoma. The J gene is TRBJ1-5, the V gene TRBV4-1, with 8 bases identical to TRBD1. CDR3 amino acids: CASSHRGPNQPQHF. The CDR3 coding sequence is TGCGCCAGCAGCCACAGGGGGCCTAATCAGCCCCAGCATTTT.